This T cell receptor (beta chain) was documented in a study of T cell responses to AZD1222 COVID-19 vaccine. Findings and limits, study-wide: Baseline testing showed seropositivity in only six AZD1222 recipients. Regions 160-218 and 743-854 held dominance among vaccine-associated CD4 TCRs, which spanned spike. As reported, nearly half of all spike-specific TCRs target variant regions that are unmutated.

As regards this clone: What it binds is unknown.

This CDR3 has 16 amino acids. The V gene's germline CDR1 is SQVTM and CDR2 ANQGSEA. V lost 6 bases to trimming and J lost 0 bases; unmatched junction nucleotides: 9. Profiled with immunoSEQ multiplex PCR; TCRdb holds only in-frame clones, not every one. The sample includes about 150,000 clones, approximately 88% seen only once; the top ten take around 3.4%. The TCR sequence derives from an adult in good health. This chain connects TRBV29-1 to TRBJ2-1; TRBD2 matches at 9 bases. The sequencing here drew on peripheral blood, taken on day 0 of MenACWY control vaccination. The CDR3 DNA reads as TGCAGCGTCGGGACTAGCAAGTTCAGCTCCTACAATGAGCAGTTCTTC. This translates into CSVGTSKFSSYNEQFF.